The 15 T cell receptor beta chains in this list originate from one sample, sequenced in a study of blood T cells in healthy people across ages. Next came a second PCR, run for roughly 7 to 12 cycles, which used a sample-barcoded 5' primer along with a J-beta primer mix. TCRdb reprocessed the 5' RACE reads via MiXCR and lists one record per CDR3 protein. The sample lists about 680,000 distinct CDR3 sequences, 45% to 50% occurring once. What was sequenced was blood. Every receptor here comes from a woman aged 55-70 years in good health.

This clonotype has a handful of counts. The chain uses TRBV27 and TRBJ2-4; 9 positions match TRBD1. The CDR3 spans 16 residues. Germline CDR1 is MNHEY and CDR2 is SMNVEV (reference sequence). Germline trimming cut 8 bases from V and 0 bases from J; bases unmatched to any gene: 8. CDR3 sequence (DNA): TGTGCCAGCTCCCGGGACAGGGCCCTAGCCAAAAACATTCAGTACTTC. Encoded protein: CASSRDRALAKNIQYF.

The chain uses TRBV6-5 and TRBJ1-2; D is ambiguous. Trimming took 6 bases from V and 5 from J, leaving 10 bases between them. CDR1 MNHEY and CDR2 SVGAGI come from the germline V gene. This CDR3 spans 12 amino acids. CDR3 sequence (DNA): TGTGCCAGCAGCCGCGAACGGTATGGCTACACCTTC. This translates into CASSRERYGYTF.

The chain has TRBV7-2 and TRBJ2-4; the D is unclear. The DNA end favors TRBJ2-7, so the J call may be wrong. CDR3 length: 14 amino acids. Germline lookup yields CDR1 SGHTA and CDR2 FQGNSA. The CDR3 nucleotides read TGTGCCAGCAGCTTAGCCGCCAACGCCTACGAGCAGTACTTC. Translated: CASSLAANAYEQYF.

V is TRBV29-1 and J is TRBJ1-2; TRBD1 matches 9 bases. The V gene end was trimmed by 7 bases and the J gene end by 2 bases; junction bases not matched to a gene: 8. CDR3 size: 14 residues. Germline assignment: CDR1 SQVTM and CDR2 ANQGSEA. CDR3 nucleotides: TGCAGCGCACAACAGGGGGCCCCCAACTATGGCTACACCTTC. Amino acid sequence: CSAQQGAPNYGYTF.

This clonotype was detected a few times. V and J are TRBV18 and TRBJ2-1; TRBD2 matches at 15 bases. CDR3 length: 16 residues. Germline V gene data show CDR1 as KGHSH and CDR2 as LQKENI. J gave up 6 bases and V 3 bases, and 3 bases lay outside the gene matches. In nucleotides, the CDR3 is TGTGCCAGCTCACCGAGGGGACTAGCGGGAGGCAATGAGCAGTTCTTC. Amino acids: CASSPRGLAGGNEQFF. Drawing the rest from reference TRBV18 and TRBJ2-1, the complete variable domain is NAGVMQNPRHLVRRRGQEARLRCSPMKGHSHVYWYRQLPEEGLKFMVYLQKENIIDESGMPKERFSAEFPKEGPSILRIQQVVRGDSAAYFCASSPRGLAGGNEQFFGPGTRLTVL.

The chain uses TRBV29-1 and TRBJ2-1, with TRBD2 matching 12 bases. The CDR3 is made up of 17 amino acids. CDR1 is SQVTM, CDR2 ANQGSEA, per germline. V was pared by 3 bases and J by 3 bases, with 9 bases of the junction left unmatched. CDR3 sequence (DNA): TGCAGCGTTGACGGGTCTAGCGGGAGGGTGCTCTACAATGAGCAGTTCTTC. Translating it yields CSVDGSSGRVLYNEQFF.

The chain recombines TRBV5-1 with TRBJ2-2; weak D call: TRBD2 (6 bases). This CDR3 is 17 amino acids long. Germline values: CDR1 SGHRS, CDR2 YFSETQ. With 3 bases removed from V and 5 bases from J, the gap between germline ends came to 20 bases. The CDR3 spells CASSSSSSAKGTGELFF. The CDR3 nucleotides read TGCGCCAGCAGCTCGTCATCTAGCGCAAAGGGTACCGGGGAGCTGTTTTTT.

This rearrangement joins TRBV10-3 to TRBJ2-7, with TRBD1 identical over 9 bases. The germline V gene encodes CDR1 ENHRY and CDR2 SYGVKD. Trimming removed 6 bases from V and 3 bases from J; junction bases left unmatched: 9. The CDR3 spans 15 residues. The CDR3, as DNA: TGTGCCATCAGCAATCCCGGGACAGGGATCTACGAGCAGTACTTC. Its protein is CAISNPGTGIYEQYF.

The V call is TRBV7-3, the J call TRBJ2-3, with TRBD2 identical over 9 bases. V dropped 7 bases and J dropped 2; count of bases not matched to a gene: 7. Germline assignment: CDR1 SGHTA and CDR2 FQGTGA. This CDR3 has 15 residues. For the CDR3, the DNA is TGTGCCAGCACCCCGACTAGCGGACTCACAGATACGCAGTATTTT. Translation: CASTPTSGLTDTQYF.

The chain links TRBV7-9 to TRBJ2-3, with TRBD2 matching 8 bases. Germline-derived CDR1 and CDR2 are SEHNR and FQNEAQ (reference sequence). The CDR3 has 14 residues. Trimming removed 8 bases from V and 3 bases from J; junction bases left unmatched: 7. CDR3 protein: CASRGPSGTDTQYF. The DNA of the CDR3 is TGTGCCAGCCGCGGGCCTAGCGGGACAGATACGCAGTATTTT. The complete variable domain, with remaining parts taken from reference TRBV7-9 and TRBJ2-3, reads DTGVSQNPRHKITKRGQNVTFRCDPISEHNRLYWYRQTLGQGPEFLTYFQNEAQLEKSRLLSDRFSAERPKGSFSTLEIQRTEQGDSAMYLCASRGPSGTDTQYFGPGTRLTVL.

This chain uses TRBV5-6 with TRBJ2-5; TRBD1 agrees at 9 bases. J lost 7 bases, V lost 4 bases, and 11 bases had no gene match. Germline V gene data show CDR1 as SGHDT and CDR2 as YYEEEE. The CDR3 spans 15 residues. CDR3 DNA sequence: TGTGCCAGCAGCATTGGGACAGGGTTTCAGGGGACCCAGTACTTC. This encodes CASSIGTGFQGTQYF.

A few counts support this clonotype. V and J are TRBV9 and TRBJ2-3, with 8 positions matching TRBD2. The CDR3 loop spans 16 amino acids. Germline values: CDR1 SGDLS, CDR2 YYNGEE. Germline trimming cut 2 bases from V and 2 bases from J; bases unmatched to any gene: 7. The chain's CDR3 is CASSVHSGTYTDTQYF. CDR3 DNA sequence: TGTGCCAGCAGCGTTCATAGCGGGACCTACACAGATACGCAGTATTTT.

J is TRBJ2-5 and V is TRBV27, with D possibly matching TRBD1 (6 bases). The J call could be wrong; TRBJ2-7 is a better fit for the DNA end. The CDR3 sequence is 14 residues long. Germline V gene data show CDR1 as MNHEY and CDR2 as SMNVEV (reference sequence). The chain's CDR3 is CASSSTPQGREQYF. Here the CDR3 DNA reads TGTGCCAGCAGTTCAACCCCGCAGGGGCGCGAGCAGTACTTC.

This clonotype occurred a few times. The chain recombines TRBV27 with TRBJ2-1; possibly TRBD2 for D (6 bases). Germline lookup yields CDR1 MNHEY and CDR2 SMNVEV (reference sequence). This CDR3 comprises 14 residues. Between the trimmed V and J ends, which lost 3 bases and 4 bases, there was a span of 10 bases. DNA for the CDR3: TGTGCCAGCAGTTTTGGTGGGGGGTACAATGAGCAGTTCTTC. Translation: CASSFGGGYNEQFF.

The chain uses TRBV9 and TRBJ2-1; TRBD2 might be the D (6 bases). CDR3 size: 16 residues. The germline V gene encodes CDR1 SGDLS and CDR2 YYNGEE. Trimming left V 6 bases short and J 0 bases short, with 16 bases between. In nucleotides, the CDR3 is TGTGCCAGCACCCGGGAGAGCGGTAGCTCCTACAATGAGCAGTTCTTC. Translation: CASTRESGSSYNEQFF.